This TCR beta chain was observed in a study of OX40 agonist ivuxolimab in advanced cancers. Study background: Patients undergoing dose escalation presented with hepatocellular carcinoma, melanoma, renal cell or head and neck cancer.

Repertoires were generated with immunoSEQ multiplex PCR, while TCRdb's copy carries only in-frame clones and drops some. Of 65,000 to 80,000 clones in the sample, approximately 80% were seen once. Study results and caveats: The average count of expanded clones was higher among CD8+ T cells than among CD4+. With doses of 0.1-3.0 mg/kg, partial responders showed among the lowest clonal expansion. It was also the case that some nonresponders had low normalized T-cell clonal expansion.

Germline V gene data show CDR1 as GTSNPN and CDR2 as SVGIG (reference sequence). V was cut by 2 bases and J by 8 bases, with 7 bases left in between. The CDR3 extends over 11 amino acids. This clone was observed once. The antigen is undetermined. The TCR was taken from an adult with an advanced solid tumor such as melanoma, head and neck, liver or kidney cancer. The chain employs TRBV30 and TRBJ2-1; D gene uncertain. Here the sequenced sample was CD4+ or CD8+ T cells sorted from blood, taken in a trial of the OX40 agonist ivuxolimab. CDR3 nucleotides: TGTGCCTGGAGTCACATGGATGAGCAGTTCTTC. Its translation: CAWSHMDEQFF.